The T cell receptor beta chain described here comes from a study of T cells after yellow fever vaccination (dated by TCRdb to about 2019). Background on the whole study: The SMART-Seq v4 Ultra Low Input RNA kit was used to prepare libraries from fractions with low cell numbers. To follow T-cell clones before and after both primary and booster YFV17D yellow fever vaccination, bulk TCR alpha and beta repertoires underwent longitudinal sequencing. Two healthy male donors, one aged 18 to 30 and one aged 30 to 40 years, made up the cohort. Blood was collected at multiple timepoints before and after primary and secondary immunization, and bulk PBMC replicates and cell subsets were isolated.

Relative to germline, V is 5 bases shorter and J is 0 bases shorter, with 14 bases between their ends. The CDR3, cysteine through phenylalanine, is 16 amino acids long. Here the CDR3 DNA is all that survives: 48 bases in frame from base 1. The germline V gene (reference sequence) gives CDR1 as LNHDA and CDR2 as SQIVND. TCR cDNA was made using 5'RACE template switching, a step that added a universal primer site and unique molecular identifiers. Priming of cDNA synthesis was performed from both the TCR alpha and TCR beta constant segments. Two PCR steps were used to amplify libraries, with sample barcodes and sequencing adapters being added in the second step. Libraries were sequenced on Illumina HiSeq 2500 (2x100 bp) or NovaSeq (2x150 bp). Per the original workflow: Demultiplexing of reads and collapsing into UMI consensus sequences were performed with MIGEC, and V(D)J alignment was carried out with MiXCR. Clonotypes responding to the vaccine were identified with edgeR on replicate PBMC samples, with the criteria of FDR below 0.01 and a log2 fold change above 5 up to day 15. Bulk clonotypes were assigned CD4 or CD8 identity according to which sequenced CD4 or CD8 repertoire held them at higher abundance. TCRdb's own reprocessing of the public reads used fastp at Q25 and MiXCR and kept productive beta chains. Each entry merges the rows of one CDR3 protein and shows their most common DNA and genes. The V and J calls follow TCRdb's processing rather than the paper's. The sample table holds roughly 300,000 distinct CDR3 sequences, of which around 6.8% were seen once. The ten largest clones capture 15% to 20% of the sample.

Notes on this clonotype: The clone's antigen remains unknown. No base-level quality is on record; no much larger clone is a single base apart.

In the paper's terms, the treatment or condition label means: live attenuated yellow fever vaccine strain. At every blood-draw timepoint, two biological replicates of bulk PBMCs were collected. A standard Ficoll-Paque protocol was used to isolate PBMCs from peripheral blood. RNA was extracted with TriZol from bulk PBMCs, CD4 and CD8 fractions, and dextramer-positive and dextramer-negative fractions. Broader findings and caveats from the paper: Compared with the primary T-cell response, the secondary T-cell response was faster but weaker, reaching its peak on day 5 rather than on day 15. A small fraction of clonotypes appeared in both the CD4 and CD8 compartments, likely as a result of convergent recombination. Because abundant contaminating clonotypes from the bulk population could be contained in FACS-sorted repertoires, computational filtering was required. Most clones expanded after primary vaccination (around 96% of CD4 and roughly 88% of CD8) were re-detected after the booster, suggesting that broad memory maintenance occurred. Because the study included only a couple of donors, the extent to which the findings can be generalized is limited.

The chain uses TRBV19 and TRBJ2-1, with the D segment identity uncertain. Sequencing used PBMCs, obtained about 49 days after the first yellow fever vaccination. The sequence came from a man aged 18 to 29 who received the YFV17D yellow fever vaccine. The CDR3 in this case is CASSAGSASSYNEQFF. The bases are TGTGCCAGTAGTGCCGGCAGCGCTAGCTCCTACAATGAGCAGTTCTTC.